A single sample gave rise to the 19 T cell receptor beta chains below, sequenced in a study of human T cells and chemical hapten exposure. TCRdb re-analysed the RACE reads in MiXCR, keeping a single row per CDR3 protein. The sample consists of under 450,000 distinct CDR3 sequences, about 4.8% of them appearing once. This sample's time point: patch test 1, 2 weeks after DPC sensitization. Documented treatment: therapeutic diphenylcyclopropenone sensitization with weekly scalp DPC. The starting material was whole blood, obtained in connection with sensitization to the hapten diphenylcyclopropenone (DPC). Receptor source: a woman in her 50s with alopecia areata. Some clones in this sample may be carry-over from other donors' samples.

This clonotype was found many times. The chain joins TRBV10-3 to TRBJ1-1; 8 bases agree with TRBD1. CDR1 is ENHRY, CDR2 SYGVKD, per germline. The CDR3 loop spans 13 amino acids. V lost 8 bases, J lost 6 bases, and 8 bases stayed unmatched. CDR3 sequence reads: CAIGQGVSAEAFF. CDR3 DNA sequence: TGTGCCATCGGACAGGGAGTATCCGCTGAAGCTTTCTTT.

The table lists this clonotype with many counts. The CDR3 coding sequence is TGTGCCAGCAGCCTGGTGGGTTTGGGACTGTTTTTT. Translated: CASSLVGLGLFF. The V gene is TRBV28, the J gene TRBJ1-4; unclear D gene. The CDR3 contains 12 residues. CDR1 and CDR2 from the germline V gene are MDHEN and SYDVKM. Trimming took 6 bases from V and 13 from J, leaving 15 bases between them.

This clonotype was observed many times. The rearrangement joins TRBV29-1 to TRBJ2-2; D unresolved. The CDR3 runs to 14 residues. Germline V lookup: CDR1 SQVTM, CDR2 ANQGSEA. V was trimmed by 7 bases and J by 0 bases, leaving 12 bases between them. CDR3 loop: CSAHGRSNTGELFF. DNA of the CDR3: TGCAGCGCCCACGGACGGTCGAACACCGGGGAGCTGTTTTTT.

J is TRBJ2-3 and V is TRBV9; tentatively, D is TRBD2 (7 bases). Trimming left V 2 bases short and J 4 bases short, with 17 bases between. Germline V gene sequence: CDR1 SGDLS, CDR2 YYNGEE. The CDR3 sequence is 16 residues long. CDR3 bases: TGTGCCAGCAGCGTTGACTCAGGGGAGGGGTCAGATACGCAGTATTTT. Its translation: CASSVDSGEGSDTQYF.

The table lists this clonotype with a few counts. The rearrangement uses TRBV7-2 and TRBJ1-2, with 7 bases aligning to TRBD1. Trimming at V came to 5 bases and at J to 10 bases, leaving 10 bases not matched to a gene. The CDR3 loop spans 13 amino acids. Germline CDR1 and CDR2: SGHTA and FQGNSA. The CDR3 region is CASSRNRGFDYTF. The CDR3, as DNA: TGTGCCAGCAGCCGAAACAGGGGTTTCGACTACACCTTC. Supplemented by reference TRBV7-2 and TRBJ1-2, the full variable domain reads GAGVSQSPSNKVTEKGKDVELRCDPISGHTALYWYRQSLGQGLEFLIYFQGNSAPDKSGLPSDRFSAERTGGSVSTLTIQRTQQEDSAVYLCASSRNRGFDYTFGSGTRLTVV.

This clonotype was seen at least ten times. In nucleotides, the CDR3 is TGTGCCAGCAGTTACTCGTCCCGTGGCCATGGCTACACCTTC. This translates into CASSYSSRGHGYTF. The chain links TRBV6-5 to TRBJ1-2; D not resolved. Looked up from germline, CDR1 is MNHEY and CDR2 is SVGAGI. The CDR3 is made up of 14 amino acids. Trimming pared 0 bases from V and 6 bases from J, leaving 11 bases between.

The chain combines TRBV9 with TRBJ2-1; no firm D call. Germline V gene data show CDR1 as SGDLS and CDR2 as YYNGEE. The V and J ends lost 1 base and 5 bases respectively, with 13 bases between them. This CDR3 has 15 amino acids. Here the CDR3 reads CASSVIPKWDNEQFF. CDR3 in DNA: TGTGCCAGCAGCGTAATTCCGAAATGGGACAATGAGCAGTTCTTC.

This clonotype was observed many times. This chain links TRBV29-1 with TRBJ1-1; TRBD1 is a possible D gene (6 bases). The CDR3 sequence is 14 residues long. The germline gives CDR1 SQVTM, CDR2 ANQGSEA. V was pared by 5 bases and J by 0 bases, with 13 bases between. The CDR3 here is CSVRQDAMNTEAFF. In DNA, the CDR3 is TGCAGCGTTAGACAGGACGCAATGAACACTGAAGCTTTCTTT.

This clonotype showed up just a few times. The V call is TRBV7-9, the J call TRBJ1-5; 9 bases are a match to TRBD1. J was trimmed by 3 bases and V by 5 bases; bases with no gene match: 5. The CDR3 contains 15 residues. Germline values: CDR1 SEHNR, CDR2 FQNEAQ (reference sequence). CDR3 bases: TGTGCCAGCAGCCCGGGACAGGGTAACAATCAGCCCCAGCATTTT. Its protein is CASSPGQGNNQPQHF.

The sample holds many counts of this clonotype. The J gene is TRBJ2-7, the V gene TRBV5-1; TRBD2 matches at 11 bases. The CDR3 sequence is 15 residues long. The trim removed 2 bases at V and 3 bases at J, leaving 4 bases unmatched. Per the germline V gene, CDR1 is SGHRS and CDR2 is YFSETQ. Here the CDR3 DNA reads TGCGCCAGCAGCTTCGGACTAGCGGGCATCTACGAGCAGTACTTC. Its translation is CASSFGLAGIYEQYF.

This clonotype was observed many times. The chain carries TRBV4-1 and TRBJ1-5; tentative D call: TRBD1 (5 bases). Germline V lookup: CDR1 MGHRA, CDR2 YSYEKL. V dropped 3 bases and J dropped 1 base, with 13 bases sitting between them. The CDR3 has 16 residues. The CDR3 protein is CASSHLGEGSNQPQHF. CDR3 nucleotides: TGCGCCAGCAGCCATTTGGGGGAGGGGAGCAATCAGCCCCAGCATTTT.

The rearrangement joins TRBV24-1 to TRBJ2-1; D gene ambiguous. The germline CDR1 and CDR2 sequences are KGHDR and SFDVKD. V was cut by 5 bases and J by 4 bases, with 8 bases left in between. The length of the CDR3 is 13 residues. The CDR3 protein is CATSAARYNEQFF. In DNA, the CDR3 is TGTGCCACCAGTGCGGCAAGATACAATGAGCAGTTCTTC.

This clonotype was seen at least ten times. This chain connects TRBV6-6 to TRBJ2-5; D ambiguous. In germline, CDR1 is MNHNY, CDR2 SVGAGI (reference sequence). The CDR3 is made up of 10 amino acids. Trimming took off 8 bases at V and 7 bases at J, with 8 bases between the two ends. The CDR3 region is CASGLGTQYF. In nucleotides, the CDR3 is TGTGCCAGCGGGTTGGGGACCCAGTACTTC.

Only a few counts were recorded for this clonotype. The V gene is TRBV9, the J gene TRBJ2-5; perhaps TRBD2 as D (6 bases). CDR3 size: 14 residues. V lost 3 bases, J lost 3 bases, and 12 bases lay in between. Germline V gene lookup returns CDR1 SGDLS and CDR2 YYNGEE. CDR3 sequence: CASSAEEGEETQYF. In DNA form, the CDR3 reads TGTGCCAGCAGCGCCGAGGAGGGTGAAGAGACCCAGTACTTC. The whole variable domain, filled in from reference TRBV9 and TRBJ2-5, reads DSGVTQTPKHLITATGQRVTLRCSPRSGDLSVYWYQQSLDQGLQFLIQYYNGEERAKGNILERFSAQQFPDLHSELNLSSLELGDSALYFCASSAEEGEETQYFGPGTRLLVL.

This clonotype showed up many times. The genes are TRBV12-3 or TRBV12-4 and TRBJ2-1; D is perhaps TRBD2 (5 bases). The CDR3 consists of 14 residues. Trimming pared 8 bases from V and 0 bases from J, leaving 11 bases between. The chain's CDR3 is CASGTGSSYNEQFF. The CDR3 DNA is TGTGCCAGCGGAACGGGGAGCTCCTACAATGAGCAGTTCTTC.

This clonotype came up a few times. The gene calls are TRBV3-1 and TRBJ1-4; 10 bases match TRBD1. The V segment lost 1 base and the J segment 11 bases; nucleotides outside the gene matches: 7. CDR3 length: 15 residues. Per germline, CDR1 LGHDT and CDR2 YNNKEL (reference sequence). The DNA of the CDR3 is TGTGCCAGCAGCCAAGCCGGGACAGGGGTGACGAAACTGTTTTTT. The encoded protein is CASSQAGTGVTKLFF.

This clonotype was detected a few times. This chain links TRBV5-1 with TRBJ2-2; 7 bases line up with TRBD1. The CDR3 has 14 residues. Germline V gene lookup returns CDR1 SGHRS and CDR2 YFSETQ. V trimming: 5 bases; J trimming: 7 bases; junction bases outside the gene matches: 8. As DNA, the CDR3 is TGCGCCAGCAGAGAGGGGGCGGGCGTCGGGGAGCTGTTTTTT. This sequence encodes CASREGAGVGELFF.

In its sample, this clonotype was seen many times. This chain uses TRBV6-4 with TRBJ2-1, with 9 bases matching TRBD2. After removal of 6 bases from V and 3 bases from J, the junction contained 9 bases not matched to a gene. The CDR3 is 16 residues long. Germline CDR1 and CDR2: MRHNA and SNTAGT. CDR3 sequence: CASSAIAGEGYNEQFF. DNA for the CDR3: TGTGCCAGCAGCGCGATAGCGGGAGAGGGCTACAATGAGCAGTTCTTC.

The sample holds many counts of this clonotype. The V call is TRBV12-3 or TRBV12-4, the J call TRBJ2-7, with 10 bases that match TRBD2. The junction had 7 bases not matched to a gene; V was cut back by 5 bases and J by 3 bases. This CDR3 contains 15 residues. The CDR3 sequence: CASSDTGLADYEQYF. CDR3 DNA: TGTGCCAGCAGTGACACCGGACTAGCGGACTACGAGCAGTACTTC.